This is a list of T cell receptor beta chains from one sample in a study of blood T cell repertoires in COVID-19. Repertoires were generated with immunoSEQ multiplex PCR, while TCRdb's copy carries only in-frame clones and drops some. The table has some 230,000 clones, approximately 84% seen once. The specimen sequenced was peripheral blood. Source of these receptors: a man in his forties with acute or convalescent COVID-19. CDR3s include the opening cysteine and the closing phenylalanine or tryptophan. The D gene is left open where the match is weak. Only part of the rows carry a size: once, few, many, or a class if the clone is expanded.

TGTGCCAGCAACGATAAGGACAGGAGCACAGATACGCAGTATTTT | CASNDKDRSTDTQYF | TRBJ2-3 | TRBD1 | TRBV6-5 | -
TGTGCCAGCAGGGGGACAGGCAATAATTCACCCCTCCACTTT | CASRGTGNNSPLHF | TRBJ1-6 | TRBD1 | TRBV6-5 | -
TGTGCCAGCAGCGTAGGGGACAGGAAAGACACTGAAGCTTTCTTT | CASSVGDRKDTEAFF | TRBJ1-1 | TRBD1 | TRBV9 | -
TGTGCCAGCAGCTTAAGTAGAGACACTGAAGCTTTCTTT | CASSLSRDTEAFF | TRBJ1-1 | - | TRBV7-3 | -
TGCGCCAGCGGACGGACTAGCGGGGTAGCTAGTGAGCAGTTCTTC | CASGRTSGVASEQFF | TRBJ2-1 | TRBD2 | TRBV4-3 | -
TGCGCCAGCAGCTTTTTTGTGGGGACAGCGAACACCGGGGAGCTGTTTTTT | CASSFFVGTANTGELFF | TRBJ2-2 | TRBD1 | TRBV5-1 | -
TGTGCCAGCAGTTCCCCTGGGGGACAGGGAGAGACCCAGTACTTC | CASSSPGGQGETQYF | TRBJ2-5 | TRBD1 | TRBV28 | -
TGTGCCAGCAGCTGGGGGGGCGCGAACACTGAAGCTTTCTTT | CASSWGGANTEAFF | TRBJ1-1 | - | TRBV6-5 | -
TGTGCCATCAGTGAGTCTGTCGGGGACAATGAGCAGTTCTTC | CAISESVGDNEQFF | TRBJ2-1 | - | TRBV10-3 | -
TGTGCCAGCTCACCATGGAGCGCGGGCGATTATAATTCACCCCTCCACTTT | CASSPWSAGDYNSPLHF | TRBJ1-6 | - | TRBV18 | -
TGTGCCAGCAGTTCGGGGTACGGATTGTATGGCTACACCTTC | CASSSGYGLYGYTF | TRBJ1-2 | - | TRBV27 | few
TGCGCCAGCAGCTTTGACAGGGGCAGCGAGCAGTACTTC | CASSFDRGSEQYF | TRBJ2-7 | TRBD1 | TRBV5-1 | -
TGTGCCAGTAGTGTAAGCGGGGGAGAGACCCAGTACTTC | CASSVSGGETQYF | TRBJ2-5 | TRBD2 | TRBV19 | -
TGTGCCACTCAGAGGAACAGGGGTAGCGGCTACACCTTC | CATQRNRGSGYTF | TRBJ1-2 | TRBD1 | TRBV19 | -
TGTGCCAGCAGCTTTTCCGACCGGGGAGCTTTCTTT | CASSFSDRGAFF | TRBJ1-1 | - | TRBV5-6 | -
TGTGCCAGCAGTTCTCCGGACAGGTCGCGCACTGAAGCTTTCTTT | CASSSPDRSRTEAFF | TRBJ1-1 | TRBD1 | TRBV28 | -
TGTGCCACCAGCAGAGATCAACAGGGTTGGGAGCAGTACTTC | CATSRDQQGWEQYF | TRBJ2-7 | - | TRBV15 | -
TGTGCCATCAGTGAGTCACAGGGGGTGGTGCGGCCGGCTTTCTTT | CAISESQGVVRPAFF | TRBJ1-1 | TRBD1 | TRBV10-3 | -
TGTGCCTGGAGTAACAGGGCGTCGGTTGGCTACACCTTC | CAWSNRASVGYTF | TRBJ1-2 | - | TRBV30 | -
TGTGCCAGCAGCTTGGAGGAGGGCCGCTCCTATAATTCACCCCTCCACTTT | CASSLEEGRSYNSPLHF | TRBJ1-6 | - | TRBV5-8 | -
TGTGCCAGCAGCACTCCGGGACAGGGATCCGGCTACACCTTC | CASSTPGQGSGYTF | TRBJ1-2 | TRBD1 | TRBV7-9 | -
TGTGCCAGCAGCGCATTCGTGGGACTGGGGTCGGAGGGCTACACCTTC | CASSAFVGLGSEGYTF | TRBJ1-2 | - | TRBV11-2 | -
TGTGCCAGCAGTTCGTACAGAGACGGGGAGCTGTTTTTT | CASSSYRDGELFF | TRBJ2-2 | - | TRBV27 | -
TGTGCCAGCAGCGCGGGGGGGACAGGGCTCGAAGCTTTCTTT | CASSAGGTGLEAFF | TRBJ1-1 | TRBD1 | TRBV9 | -
TGTGCCAGCACTTCCGGGACAGGGGATGAAAAACTGTTTTTT | CASTSGTGDEKLFF | TRBJ1-4 | TRBD1 | TRBV6-5 | -
TGTGCCAGCAGCTTTACAGGGACTAATGAAAAACTGTTTTTT | CASSFTGTNEKLFF | TRBJ1-4 | - | TRBV7-9 | many
TGTGCCAGTGGAGAAGGAACAAGCTCCTACAATGAGCAGTTCTTC | CASGEGTSSYNEQFF | TRBJ2-1 | - | TRBV11-2 | -
TGTGCCAGCAGTTACTCCAGGGGGTCCTCCTACAATGAGCAGTTCTTC | CASSYSRGSSYNEQFF | TRBJ2-1 | TRBD1 | TRBV6-2/TRBV6-3 | -
TGTGCCACCAGCCCCTCGAGGCAGCTTGAGACCCAGTACTTC | CATSPSRQLETQYF | TRBJ2-5 | - | TRBV15 | -
TGTGCCTGGAGTCGTCCCCGAGGGTGGATGAACACTGAAGCTTTCTTT | CAWSRPRGWMNTEAFF | TRBJ1-1 | - | TRBV30 | -
TGTGCCAGCAGTTCCCCGATTCAGGGGGCGCGGGGCTACACCTTC | CASSSPIQGARGYTF | TRBJ1-2 | TRBD1 | TRBV6-2/TRBV6-3 | -
TGTGCCAGCAAAGCGGGAAACACAGATACGCAGTATTTT | CASKAGNTDTQYF | TRBJ2-3 | TRBD2 | TRBV9 | -
TGTGCCAGTAGTATAGATTACATTAGCAATCAGCCCCAGCATTTT | CASSIDYISNQPQHF | TRBJ1-5 | - | TRBV19 | few
TGTGCCAGCAAGGCCGGGGCAGGGGGTCATGGCTACACCTTC | CASKAGAGGHGYTF | TRBJ1-2 | TRBD1 | TRBV2 | few
TGTGCCACCAGCAGAGATTCCGGGAGCGACGAGCAGTACTTC | CATSRDSGSDEQYF | TRBJ2-7 | - | TRBV15 | -
TGTGCCAGCAGTGAAGGAGGACAGGGGGTAGAGACCCAGTACTTC | CASSEGGQGVETQYF | TRBJ2-5 | TRBD1 | TRBV2 | once
TGTGCCAGCTCACGTGACAGTTACAATGAGCAGTTCTTC | CASSRDSYNEQFF | TRBJ2-1 | - | TRBV18 | -
TGTGCCAGCAAACTAGCGGGACAAGAGACCCAGTACTTC | CASKLAGQETQYF | TRBJ2-5 | TRBD2 | TRBV27 | -
TGTGCCAGCAGCGTAGGACTTTACCAAGAGACCCAGTACTTC | CASSVGLYQETQYF | TRBJ2-5 | - | TRBV9 | -
TGTGCCAGCCGGGACAGGGGAGGGGATGGCTACACCTTC | CASRDRGGDGYTF | TRBJ1-2 | TRBD1 | TRBV6-5 | -
TGTGCCAGCAGTTACGGGACTAGCGGGGGTTCCGAGCAGTACTTC | CASSYGTSGGSEQYF | TRBJ2-7 | TRBD2 | TRBV6-2/TRBV6-3 | -
TGTGCCAGCAGGGGGCCTAGCTCCTACAATGAGCAGTTCTTC | CASRGPSSYNEQFF | TRBJ2-1 | - | TRBV2 | -
TGTGCCATCAGCCCTACAGGGGATGATGGCTACACCTTC | CAISPTGDDGYTF | TRBJ1-2 | TRBD1 | TRBV10-3 | -
TGTGCCAGCAGCCGGGACAGGCTTGGCGAGCAGTACTTC | CASSRDRLGEQYF | TRBJ2-7 | TRBD1 | TRBV7-9 | -
TGTGCCAGCAGCCCGCGGACAGTCACCCACGAAAAACTGTTTTTT | CASSPRTVTHEKLFF | TRBJ1-4 | - | TRBV11-2 | -
TGTGCCAGCAGCTTAGATAGGCGGACAGGGAGCTCCTACGAGCAGTACTTC | CASSLDRRTGSSYEQYF | TRBJ2-7 | TRBD1 | TRBV11-2 | -
TGTGCCAGCAGTTACGGCTCCAGCAGGGGAGGCTACACCTTC | CASSYGSSRGGYTF | TRBJ1-2 | - | TRBV6-5 | -
TGTGCCAGTTCTAGGGGGATGAACACTGAAGCTTTCTTT | CASSRGMNTEAFF | TRBJ1-1 | - | TRBV7-6 | -
TGTGCCAGCAGCTTGCGAGGGCTAGCGGGGGAAGAGACCCAGTACTTC | CASSLRGLAGEETQYF | TRBJ2-5 | TRBD2 | TRBV11-2 | -
TGTGCCAGCAGCGTAGAGGGGTACACCGGGGAGCTGTTTTTT | CASSVEGYTGELFF | TRBJ2-2 | - | TRBV9 | -
TGTGCCAGCAGCCTACTAGGGTACAATGAGCAGTTCTTC | CASSLLGYNEQFF | TRBJ2-1 | - | TRBV2 | -
TGCGCCAGCAGCTTGATGGTAGCGGGGACCACAGATACGCAGTATTTT | CASSLMVAGTTDTQYF | TRBJ2-3 | TRBD2 | TRBV5-1 | -